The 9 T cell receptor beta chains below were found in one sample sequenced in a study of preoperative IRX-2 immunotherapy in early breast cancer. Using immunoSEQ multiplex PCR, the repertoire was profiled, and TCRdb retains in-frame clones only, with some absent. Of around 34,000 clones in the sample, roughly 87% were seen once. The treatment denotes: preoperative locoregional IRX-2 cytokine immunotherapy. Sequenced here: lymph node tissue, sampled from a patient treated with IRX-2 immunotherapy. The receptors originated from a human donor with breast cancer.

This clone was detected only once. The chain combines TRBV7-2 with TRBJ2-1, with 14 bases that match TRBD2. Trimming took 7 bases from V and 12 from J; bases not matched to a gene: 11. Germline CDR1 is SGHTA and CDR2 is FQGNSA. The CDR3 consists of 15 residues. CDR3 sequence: CASTRTGTSGSRQFF. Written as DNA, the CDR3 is TGTGCCAGCACCCGCACCGGGACTAGCGGGAGTCGGCAGTTCTTC.

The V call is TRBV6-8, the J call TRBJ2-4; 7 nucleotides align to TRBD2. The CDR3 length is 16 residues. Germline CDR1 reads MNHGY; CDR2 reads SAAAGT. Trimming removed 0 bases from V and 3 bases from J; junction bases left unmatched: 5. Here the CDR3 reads CASSYSGGSNKNIQYF. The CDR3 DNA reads TGTGCCAGCAGTTACTCGGGGGGGAGTAACAAAAACATTCAGTACTTC.

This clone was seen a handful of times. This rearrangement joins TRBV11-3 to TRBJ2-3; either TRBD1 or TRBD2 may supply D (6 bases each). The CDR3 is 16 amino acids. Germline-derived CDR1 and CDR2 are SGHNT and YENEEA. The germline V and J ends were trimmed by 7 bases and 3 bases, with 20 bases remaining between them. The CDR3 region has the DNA TGTGCCAGCACCGTTTTCGAAGGGGGGAAGACAGATACGCAGTATTTT. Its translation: CASTVFEGGKTDTQYF.

The CDR3 sequence is CASSSVWGSGETQYF. CDR3 DNA sequence: TGTGCCAGCAGCTCAGTATGGGGGTCCGGAGAGACCCAGTACTTC. The V gene is TRBV28, the J gene TRBJ2-5; D tentatively reads TRBD1 or TRBD2 (5 bases each). Germline-derived CDR1 and CDR2 are MDHEN and SYDVKM. V was shortened by 6 bases and J by 4 bases, with 18 bases between the two germline ends. The CDR3 extends over 15 amino acids. Filled out from reference TRBV28 and TRBJ2-5, the complete variable domain reads DVKVTQSSRYLVKRTGEKVFLECVQDMDHENMFWYRQDPGLGLRLIYFSYDVKMKEKGDIPEGYSVSREKKERFSLILESASTNQTSMYLCASSSVWGSGETQYFGPGTRLLVL.

The CDR3 reads CASSTPGQSYEQYF. The DNA of the CDR3 is TGTGCCAGCAGTACACCGGGACAGTCCTACGAGCAGTACTTC. V gene TRBV28 combines with J gene TRBJ2-7, with 7 bases matching TRBD1. CDR3 length: 14 residues. CDR1 MDHEN and CDR2 SYDVKM come from the germline V gene. With 5 bases clipped from V and 1 base from J, the junction kept 5 bases outside the gene matches.

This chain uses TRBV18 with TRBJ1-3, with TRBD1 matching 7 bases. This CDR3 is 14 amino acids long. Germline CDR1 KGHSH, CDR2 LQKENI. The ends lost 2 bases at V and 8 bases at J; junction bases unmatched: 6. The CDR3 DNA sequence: TGTGCCAGCTCACCAGGGACAGCGAGAGACACCATATATTTT. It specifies CASSPGTARDTIYF.

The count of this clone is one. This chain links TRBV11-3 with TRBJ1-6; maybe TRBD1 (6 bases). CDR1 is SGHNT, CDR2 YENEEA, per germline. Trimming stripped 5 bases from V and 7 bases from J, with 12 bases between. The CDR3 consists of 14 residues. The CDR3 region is CASSETGNNSPLHF. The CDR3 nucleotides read TGTGCCAGCAGCGAAACAGGGAACAATTCACCCCTCCACTTT.

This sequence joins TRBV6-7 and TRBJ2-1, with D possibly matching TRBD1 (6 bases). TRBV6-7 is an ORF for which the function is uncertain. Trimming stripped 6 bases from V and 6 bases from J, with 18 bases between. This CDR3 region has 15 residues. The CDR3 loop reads CASSPSGTPSNEQFF. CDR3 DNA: TGTGCCAGCAGCCCCTCAGGGACACCATCCAATGAGCAGTTCTTC.

The CDR3 sequence: CASTTGTPGEQYF. The CDR3 DNA reads TGTGCCAGCACCACCGGGACCCCCGGGGAGCAGTACTTC. V gene TRBV28 combines with J gene TRBJ2-7; D tentatively reads TRBD1 or TRBD2 (5 bases each). V lost 7 bases to trimming and J lost 7 bases, with 17 bases between them. The germline V gene encodes CDR1 MDHEN and CDR2 SYDVKM. The CDR3 consists of 13 residues.